Following are 16 T cell receptor beta chains from one sample sequenced in a study of blood T cell repertoires in COVID-19. The protocol was immunoSEQ multiplex PCR, while the TCRdb copy is restricted to in-frame clones and leaves out a portion. The table records approximately 170,000 clones, under 80% of them present only once. The sequenced sample consisted of peripheral blood. These TCRs come from a woman aged 50 to 60 with acute or convalescent COVID-19.

The genes are TRBV4-3 and TRBJ2-1; 8 bases match TRBD2. CDR1 and CDR2 from the germline V gene are LGHNA and YSLEER. The CDR3 has 17 amino acids. The V segment lost 4 bases and the J segment 2 bases; nucleotides outside the gene matches: 10. The CDR3 here is CASSPNILAVPYNEQFF. CDR3 DNA sequence: TGCGCCAGCAGCCCAAATATACTAGCGGTTCCCTACAATGAGCAGTTCTTC.

J is TRBJ1-5 and V is TRBV15, with D tentatively TRBD1 (5 bases). V lost 3 bases and J lost 0, with 6 bases in between. The CDR3 has 14 residues. Per the germline V gene, CDR1 is LNHNV and CDR2 is YYDKDF (reference sequence). The CDR3 sequence is CATSRTDSNQPQHF. CDR3 coding DNA: TGTGCCACCAGCAGGACAGATAGCAATCAGCCCCAGCATTTT.

V usage is TRBV11-2 and J usage is TRBJ2-1; no definite D call. The CDR3 extends over 12 amino acids. Germline CDR1 and CDR2: SGHAT and FQNNGV. Deletions cut 1 base from V and 8 bases from J, with 6 bases between. CDR3 amino acids: CASSLAGYEQFF. CDR3 DNA sequence: TGTGCCAGCAGCTTAGCAGGTTATGAGCAGTTCTTC.

DNA for the CDR3: TGTGCCAGCAGCTTAAATACGCAGGGTACCGGCTACACCTTC. Translating it yields CASSLNTQGTGYTF. The gene calls are TRBV7-9 and TRBJ1-2; D possibly corresponds to TRBD1 (5 bases). The CDR3 is 14 amino acids. Trimming cost V 2 bases and J 8 bases, with 15 bases left between them. Germline V gene sequence: CDR1 SEHNR, CDR2 FQNEAQ (reference sequence).

The gene calls are TRBV6-2 or TRBV6-3 and TRBJ2-7; D is perhaps TRBD1 (6 bases). V was cut by 2 bases and J by 4 bases, with 18 bases left in between. The germline CDR1 and CDR2 sequences are MNHEY and SVGEGT. The CDR3 is made up of 16 amino acids. DNA of the CDR3: TGTGCCAGCAGTTACAAACCCGGACAGCCAAGGTACGAGCAGTACTTC. This translates into CASSYKPGQPRYEQYF.

The chain joins TRBV19 to TRBJ1-1; TRBD1 agrees at 8 bases. The germline V gene has CDR1 LNHDA and CDR2 SQIVND (reference sequence). The junction had 6 bases not matched to a gene; V was cut back by 5 bases and J by 1 base. The CDR3 is 15 amino acids. The CDR3 reads CASSPRDRRNTEAFF. The CDR3 DNA reads TGTGCCAGTAGTCCTCGGGACAGGCGGAACACTGAAGCTTTCTTT.

This clone was seen once. The rearrangement links TRBV7-8 to TRBJ2-4; the match to TRBD1 covers 8 bases. The length of the CDR3 is 20 residues. V lost 1 base, J lost 0 bases, and 14 bases stayed unmatched. Germline-derived CDR1 and CDR2 are SGHVS and FQNEAQ. The CDR3 DNA reads TGTGCCAGCAGCTTAGTGTCTGCGGACAGGGTGTTAGAAGCCAAAAACATTCAGTACTTC. The encoded protein is CASSLVSADRVLEAKNIQYF.

The chain employs TRBV4-1 and TRBJ1-4; 7 bases fit TRBD1. This CDR3 has 14 amino acids. The V gene end was trimmed by 4 bases and the J gene end by 8 bases; junction bases not matched to a gene: 7. The germline V gene has CDR1 MGHRA and CDR2 YSYEKL. This CDR3 is CASSPDRAREKLFF. The CDR3 DNA follows: TGCGCCAGCAGCCCCGACAGGGCGCGCGAAAAACTGTTTTTT.

The rearrangement links TRBV5-1 to TRBJ2-7; D ambiguous. Germline CDR1 SGHRS, CDR2 YFSETQ. The V end was cut by 0 bases, the J end by 1 base, with 8 bases between. CDR3 length equals 14 residues. This CDR3 reads CASSLVGFSYEQYF. The DNA for the CDR3 is TGCGCCAGCAGCTTGGTTGGCTTTTCCTACGAGCAGTACTTC.

This rearrangement joins TRBV4-1 to TRBJ1-1, with 8 bases aligning to TRBD1. J was trimmed by 0 bases and V by 1 base; bases with no gene match: 4. CDR1 and CDR2 from the germline V gene are MGHRA and YSYEKL. The CDR3 runs to 16 residues. The CDR3 sequence: CASSQGTGTMNTEAFF. CDR3 nucleotide sequence: TGCGCCAGCAGCCAAGGGACAGGGACCATGAACACTGAAGCTTTCTTT.

The chain carries TRBV9 and TRBJ1-5, with a weak D call TRBD1 (6 bases). Germline V gene lookup returns CDR1 SGDLS and CDR2 YYNGEE. V dropped 0 bases and J dropped 2 bases, with 9 bases sitting between them. This CDR3 region has 15 residues. The CDR3 DNA follows: TGTGCCAGCAGCGTAGGGACAGAGGGCAATCAGCCCCAGCATTTT. This codes for CASSVGTEGNQPQHF.

The gene calls are TRBV5-1 and TRBJ2-7, with 10 bases that match TRBD1. The CDR3 contains 14 residues. Losses at the gene ends were 3 bases for V and 1 base for J; bases not matched to a gene: 1. Germline-derived CDR1 and CDR2 are SGHRS and YFSETQ. CDR3 sequence reads: CASSWDRGSYEQYF. DNA of the CDR3: TGCGCCAGCAGCTGGGACAGGGGTTCCTACGAGCAGTACTTC.

The count of this clone is one. The chain has TRBV5-1 and TRBJ1-1, with 9 bases that match TRBD1. V lost 4 bases and J lost 6; bases outside the gene matches: 13. The V gene's germline CDR1 is SGHRS and CDR2 YFSETQ. The CDR3 runs 16 residues. The CDR3 loop reads CASSIGTGSVIAEAFF. The CDR3 nucleotides are TGCGCCAGCAGCATCGGGACAGGGTCCGTTATCGCTGAAGCTTTCTTT.

The CDR3 nucleotides read TGTGCCAGCAGCCTAAACAGGGTCGGCGAAAAACTGTTTTTT. It is translated as CASSLNRVGEKLFF. This chain joins TRBV2 and TRBJ1-4, with D possibly TRBD1 on 6 matching bases. The CDR3 runs 14 residues. The V end was cut by 6 bases, the J end by 8 bases, with 16 bases between. Germline-derived CDR1 and CDR2 are SNHLY and FYNNEI.

This clone was seen only once. The chain couples TRBV30 to TRBJ1-2; D not certain. Germline V gives CDR1 GTSNPN, CDR2 SVGIG (reference sequence). CDR3 size: 11 residues. Trimming removed 5 bases at V and 2 bases at J, with 6 bases between. The CDR3 sequence: CAWAENYGYTF. CDR3 sequence (DNA): TGTGCCTGGGCAGAAAACTATGGCTACACCTTC.

For this clone: A read error likely explains this, since a far larger clone differs by one base. The chain joins TRBV27 to TRBJ2-3, with TRBD2 as a possible D gene (6 bases). The CDR3 spans 12 residues. Per germline, CDR1 MNHEY and CDR2 SMNVEV (reference sequence). Between the trimmed V and J ends, which lost 6 bases and 3 bases, there was a span of 7 bases. DNA for the CDR3: TGTGCCAGCAGCCGGGGGACAGATACGCAGTATTTT. Protein: CASSRGTDTQYF.